This T cell receptor beta chain was identified in a study of blood T cells in healthy people across ages. The germline CDR1 and CDR2 sequences are MNHEY and SVGEGT. The CDR3 runs to 15 residues. The V segment lost 6 bases and the J segment 0 bases; nucleotides outside the gene matches: 4. This clonotype showed up just a few times. Its target is unknown. Samples each had at least 6 micrograms of total RNA extracted. For the second PCR, which ran for roughly 6 to 12 cycles, a sample-barcoded 5' primer and a J-beta primer mix were used. TCRdb analysed the 5' RACE reads with MiXCR anew, one entry per CDR3 protein. Here the sample spans approximately 490,000 distinct CDR3 sequences, around 24% being singletons. Study-wide results and limits: Naive T cell percentage showed a strong correlation with TCR beta diversity. The diversity estimates, figures obtained from one million T cells, were considered underestimates. Donor CMV status, an unknown factor, possibly confounded changes in expanded clonotypes.

These data are also associated with another study on T cells of mothers and their children.

This TCR derives from a boy younger than 18 in good health. The chain joins TRBV6-2 or TRBV6-3 to TRBJ2-1; TRBD1 matches at 8 bases. Sequenced sample: blood. Here the CDR3 DNA reads TGTGCCAGCAGCCGACAGGGGAACTCCTACAATGAGCAGTTCTTC. It yields the protein CASSRQGNSYNEQFF.